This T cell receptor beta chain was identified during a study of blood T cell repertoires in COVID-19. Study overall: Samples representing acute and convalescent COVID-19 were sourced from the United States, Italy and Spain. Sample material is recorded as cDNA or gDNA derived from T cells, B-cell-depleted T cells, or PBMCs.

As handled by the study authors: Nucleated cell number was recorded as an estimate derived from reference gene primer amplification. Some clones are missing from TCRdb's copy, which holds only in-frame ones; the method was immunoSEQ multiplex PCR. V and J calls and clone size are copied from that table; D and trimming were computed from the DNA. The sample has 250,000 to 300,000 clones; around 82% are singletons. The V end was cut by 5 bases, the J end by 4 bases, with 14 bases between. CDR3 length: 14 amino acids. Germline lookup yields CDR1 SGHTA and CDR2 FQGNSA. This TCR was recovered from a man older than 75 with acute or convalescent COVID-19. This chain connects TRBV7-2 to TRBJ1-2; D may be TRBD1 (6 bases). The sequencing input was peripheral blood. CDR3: CASSPAGGPYGYTF. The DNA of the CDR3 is TGTGCCAGCAGCCCGGCGGGGGGGCCCTATGGCTACACCTTC.